The clone carrying this TCR beta chain is a singleton in its sample. Its antigen is as yet unknown. Other DNA sequences in the same sample also yield this CDR3. Naive CD8 isolation took CD45RO-negative cells positively selected for CCR7 and excluded terminally differentiated effector memory CD45RA+ cells. The sample originates from a study of shared clonotypes between healthy human individuals. Profiling relied on immunoSEQ multiplex PCR, and the TCRdb table lists in-frame clones only, not all of them. Seen here are 1.5 million to 2.5 million clones, just under 95% observed once, and the top ten hold 1% to 1.5%. The CDR3 is made up of 14 amino acids. V lost 0 bases and J 5 bases, leaving 12 bases between the germline ends. Germline CDR1 SGDLS, CDR2 YYNGEE. Whole-study results and caveats: Sample collection involved blood only; tissue repertoires are likely different.

This chain links TRBV9 with TRBJ2-7, with D perhaps TRBD1 (6 bases). The sequence was obtained from a man younger than 35 in good health. Input material: naive CD8+ T cells sorted from blood. This CDR3 is CASSVGTGLDEQYF. For the CDR3, the DNA is TGTGCCAGCAGCGTAGGAACAGGGCTCGACGAGCAGTACTTC.